These T cell receptor beta chains were read from a single sample in a study of shared clonotypes between healthy human individuals. Some clones are missing from TCRdb's copy, which holds only in-frame ones; the method was immunoSEQ multiplex PCR. Among some 800,000 clones listed, almost 95% were seen once. Sequencing was performed on naive CD8+ T cells sorted from blood. The receptors come from a man aged 25 to 40 in good health. The CDR3 runs from the conserved cysteine through the conserved F or W. Each record gives: D gene, V gene, clone size, J gene, CDR3 DNA, CDR3 protein. D genes are given only for firm matches. Clone size is stated in some rows and not others, as once, few, many or a class when expanded.

.	TRBV11-2	.	TRBJ2-2	TGTGCCAGCAGCTCCCCGCGAGGGGGGGAGCACACCGGGGAGCTGTTTTTT	CASSSPRGGEHTGELFF
TRBD2	TRBV10-1	.	TRBJ2-7	TGCGCCAGCAGTGAGTCGATCGGGACTAGCAGGTGGGAGCAGTACTTC	CASSESIGTSRWEQYF
.	TRBV9	.	TRBJ1-2	TGTGCCAGCAGCCTGTCTGGGGGCTACACCTTC	CASSLSGGYTF
.	TRBV27	once	TRBJ2-7	TGTGCCAGCAGCCACCGGGACACCTCCTACGAGCAGTACTTC	CASSHRDTSYEQYF
.	TRBV9	once	TRBJ1-2	TGTGCCAGCAGCGTAGTACCAGGGGATGATGGCTACACCTTC	CASSVVPGDDGYTF
.	TRBV9	.	TRBJ2-7	TGTGCCAGCAGCGTAGCGGGAGTGTTTTCCTACGAGCAGTACTTC	CASSVAGVFSYEQYF
TRBD1	TRBV6-5	.	TRBJ2-7	TGTGCCAGCAGTTACTCAGGACAGGACTCCTACGAGCAGTACTTC	CASSYSGQDSYEQYF
.	TRBV5-1	.	TRBJ1-1	TGCGCCAGCAGCCAAACAGGCGACACTGAAGCTTTCTTT	CASSQTGDTEAFF
.	TRBV7-6	once	TRBJ2-1	TGTGCCAGCAGCTTAGATCCGCGGGGAACCTACAATGAGCAGTTCTTC	CASSLDPRGTYNEQFF
TRBD1	TRBV9	.	TRBJ1-4	TGTGCCAGCAGCGTATCTATCGGGGGACAGGGAGATGAAAAACTGTTTTTT	CASSVSIGGQGDEKLFF
.	TRBV9	.	TRBJ2-2	TGTGCCAGCAGGGATCCTCTTCTCGGGGAGCTGTTTTTT	CASRDPLLGELFF
TRBD2	TRBV15	.	TRBJ2-1	TGTGCCACCAGCGGGAAGTATAGCGGGAATCCCCACAATGAGCAGTTCTTC	CATSGKYSGNPHNEQFF
TRBD2	TRBV7-6	.	TRBJ2-3	TGTGCCAGCAGCCCTCTAGCGGGAGTGCCTTCTAGCACAGATACGCAGTATTTT	CASSPLAGVPSSTDTQYF
TRBD2	TRBV7-2	.	TRBJ2-7	TGTGCCAGCAGCTTAGGCCTAGCGGGAGGGTACGAGCAGTACTTC	CASSLGLAGGYEQYF
.	TRBV7-9	.	TRBJ1-2	TGTGCCAGCAGCCCGCCAGCGGATTACTATGGCTACACCTTC	CASSPPADYYGYTF
TRBD2	TRBV5-6	.	TRBJ2-1	TGTGCCAGCAGCTTTTTAGCGGGAGGAGCACATGAGCAGTTCTTC	CASSFLAGGAHEQFF
.	TRBV27	.	TRBJ2-3	TGTGCCAGCAGTCAGTTGGCGCCTAGCACAGATACGCAGTATTTT	CASSQLAPSTDTQYF
TRBD1	TRBV5-6	.	TRBJ1-2	TGTGCCAGCAGAAGACAGGGCAACTATGGCTACACCTTC	CASRRQGNYGYTF
TRBD1	TRBV27	.	TRBJ1-5	TGTGCCAGCGGACCTGGGACAGGGAGGCAGCCCCAGCATTTT	CASGPGTGRQPQHF
.	TRBV29-1	.	TRBJ2-3	TGCAGCGTTGAAGATCAGCGTACTAGCACAGATACGCAGTATTTT	CSVEDQRTSTDTQYF
.	TRBV7-9	once	TRBJ1-4	TGTGCCAGCACCACGGCAGGTGGGACAACTAATGAAAAACTGTTTTTT	CASTTAGGTTNEKLFF
.	TRBV25-1	.	TRBJ2-7	TGTGCCAGCAGTGAATCCTATCTAGGGCTGGACGAGCAGTACTTC	CASSESYLGLDEQYF
.	TRBV9	.	TRBJ2-7	TGTGCCAGCAGCACGGGACCGAGCTACGAGCAGTACTTC	CASSTGPSYEQYF
TRBD2	TRBV5-1	.	TRBJ2-7	TGCGCCAGCAGCTTGGCCGGGCTAGCGGTTGAGCAGTACTTC	CASSLAGLAVEQYF
.	TRBV6-6	.	TRBJ2-3	TGTGCCAGCAGCTTAGGACACGATACGCAGTATTTT	CASSLGHDTQYF
TRBD1	TRBV5-1	.	TRBJ2-7	TGCGCCAGCAGCTTGCGGACAGGGTCCTACGAGCAGTACTTC	CASSLRTGSYEQYF
TRBD1	TRBV28	.	TRBJ2-3	TGTGCCAGCAGTTCCACACAGGGGGCCTACAATACGCAGTATTTT	CASSSTQGAYNTQYF
.	TRBV10-2	.	TRBJ2-4	TGCGCCAGCAGTGAGGTCTTGACAAAAGCCAAAAACATTCAGTACTTC	CASSEVLTKAKNIQYF
.	TRBV6-1	.	TRBJ2-3	TGTGCCAGCAGTGAAGTGATCTTGGGTACAGATACGCAGTATTTT	CASSEVILGTDTQYF
.	TRBV7-9	.	TRBJ2-1	TGTGCCAGCAGCTTGGACAGTCGGTCTGATGAGCAGTTCTTC	CASSLDSRSDEQFF
.	TRBV5-6	once	TRBJ1-6	TGTGCCAGCAGCGGAGTTTACTATAATTCACCCCTCCACTTT	CASSGVYYNSPLHF
.	TRBV10-3	.	TRBJ2-1	TGTGCCATCAGTGATCCAGGGGGGGCCCCCTACAATGAGCAGTTCTTC	CAISDPGGAPYNEQFF
.	TRBV7-9	.	TRBJ2-7	TGTGCCAGCAGCTTAGATTTCAGGGCCAACGAGCAGTACTTC	CASSLDFRANEQYF
.	TRBV11-2	.	TRBJ2-7	TGTGCCAGCAGCTTAGGGGCGGACTCCTACGAGCAGTACTTC	CASSLGADSYEQYF
.	TRBV7-8	.	TRBJ2-3	TGTGCCAGCAGCCCCTCTCATGGAGAAGTCACAGATACGCAGTATTTT	CASSPSHGEVTDTQYF
TRBD1	TRBV28	.	TRBJ1-2	TGTGCCAGCAGTTTAGACTCGGGACAGGCAGGGTATGGCTACACCTTC	CASSLDSGQAGYGYTF
.	TRBV11-2	.	TRBJ2-1	TGTGCCAGCAGCTTAGTGCCGGGAGAAGGTTCTGGTGAGCAGTTCTTC	CASSLVPGEGSGEQFF
TRBD1	TRBV29-1	.	TRBJ2-1	TGCAGCGTTGACCTCGCCAGACAGGGTAATTTGAATGAGCAGTTCTTC	CSVDLARQGNLNEQFF
.	TRBV9	many	TRBJ2-4	TGTGCCAGCAGCGTAGGTTGGAGGATAGCCAAAAACATTCAGTACTTC	CASSVGWRIAKNIQYF
.	TRBV14	.	TRBJ1-2	TGTGCCAGCAGCCAAGATTCCTTTGGCTACACCTTC	CASSQDSFGYTF
TRBD1	TRBV5-4	.	TRBJ1-2	TGTGCCAGCAGCTTCAGGGGGCAGGGCTATGGCTACACCTTC	CASSFRGQGYGYTF
TRBD2	TRBV7-8	.	TRBJ2-1	TGTGCCAGCAGCTTAAATAGCGGGGTGATTTACAATGAGCAGTTCTTC	CASSLNSGVIYNEQFF
.	TRBV27	.	TRBJ2-1	TGTGCCAGCCGCGGAGGGGACGATGAGCAGTTCTTC	CASRGGDDEQFF
TRBD1	TRBV4-2	.	TRBJ2-7	TGTGCCAGCAGCCAAGTCCAGGGGGCCAACTACGAGCAGTACTTC	CASSQVQGANYEQYF
TRBD2	TRBV27	.	TRBJ2-5	TGTGCCAGCAGTCCCCCCGGACTAGCGGGAGTGGAGACCCAGTACTTC	CASSPPGLAGVETQYF
.	TRBV5-1	.	TRBJ1-2	TGCGCCAGCAGCTCACAAGAAGGACCCAGCGACTATGGCTACACCTTC	CASSSQEGPSDYGYTF
.	TRBV29-1	once	TRBJ2-5	TGCAGCGTTGAGGTGATAGCAATCGAAGAGACCCAGTACTTC	CSVEVIAIEETQYF
TRBD2	TRBV7-8	.	TRBJ2-3	TGTGCCAGCAGCTCCCTGGGTAGCGGGATGTTAAGAGATACGCAGTATTTT	CASSSLGSGMLRDTQYF
.	TRBV5-1	.	TRBJ1-2	TGCGCCAGCAGCTCACCCAGAGGCAGATATGGCTACACCTTC	CASSSPRGRYGYTF
.	TRBV27	.	TRBJ1-4	TGTGCCAGCAGTTTAGCGGCGCCTGGATGGAAACTGTTTTTT	CASSLAAPGWKLFF
.	TRBV27	.	TRBJ2-5	TGTGCCAGCAGTCCCGGGACCGCATGGTTTGAGACCCAGTACTTC	CASSPGTAWFETQYF
.	TRBV2	.	TRBJ1-1	TGTGCCAACCGGGAAGACAGTTTCGATGGGAACACTGAAGCTTTCTTT	CANREDSFDGNTEAFF
.	TRBV7-9	.	TRBJ2-2	TGTGCCAGCAGCTCGACGGCGTTTGACACCGGGGAGCTGTTTTTT	CASSSTAFDTGELFF
.	TRBV7-9	.	TRBJ2-4	TGTGCCAGCAGCTTCGGACTAGCCAAAAACATTCAGTACTTC	CASSFGLAKNIQYF
.	TRBV5-6	.	TRBJ1-2	TGTGCCAGCAGCACTCTAGACGCCGACAGATATGGCTACACCTTC	CASSTLDADRYGYTF